The present T cell receptor (beta chain) was sequenced within a study of T cells in Graves' hyperthyroidism and ophthalmopathy. Hyperthyroidism was newly diagnosed in patients aged 18 to 65 (duration under 2 months). Diagnoses were established using clinical symptoms, serum thyroxine and TRAb, thyroid ultrasound and orbital computed tomography. This clonotype was recorded many times. Regions amplified from RNA transcripts were the TCR beta CDR3 regions. The HTBI primer set served for first-round RT-PCR of the TCR CDR3. TCRdb called the multiplex PCR reads again in MiXCR, with one record for every CDR3 protein. The top ten clones hold roughly 29% of a sample with 470,000 or so distinct CDR3 sequences, about 20% of them seen once. The CDR3 contains 14 residues. V was clipped by 6 bases and J by 2 bases, with 16 bases between them. From germline, CDR1 is DFQATT and CDR2 SNEGSKA (reference sequence).

Input material: blood. The J gene is TRBJ2-5, the V gene TRBV20-1; a possible D gene is TRBD1 (6 bases). This receptor was taken from a man aged 18 to 30 with Graves' hyperthyroidism. The CDR3 is CSAKDSNTQETQYF. The CDR3 DNA is TGCAGTGCGAAGGACAGTAACACACAAGAGACCCAGTACTTC.